Listed here is a single T cell receptor (beta chain). Antigen unknown. This sample is part of a study of human T cells and chemical hapten exposure. As for the study in general: Patients received weekly diphenylcyclopropenone doses to the scalp throughout the approximately 24-week study.

Via MiXCR, TCRdb re-called the RACE reads, giving one row per CDR3 protein. The table has under 200,000 distinct CDR3 sequences, approximately 31% seen once. The time point denotes: pre-sensitization, week 0. Noted treatment: therapeutic diphenylcyclopropenone sensitization with weekly scalp DPC. Patch tests were applied only after blood draws. Trimming cost V 3 bases and J 4 bases, with 9 bases left between them. The CDR3 has 13 amino acids. CDR1 and CDR2 (germline): ENHRY, SYGVKD. Study findings and constraints: Large CDR3 similarity clusters arose significantly more often from expanded TCRs than from controls. Following DPC sensitization, TCRs present above 1 in 1000 frequency showed no change.

The chain carries TRBV10-3 and TRBJ1-1, with D possibly matching TRBD1 (6 bases). This clonotype was obtained from a woman aged 25-40 years with alopecia areata. Some clones in this sample may be carry-over from other donors' samples. The specimen comprised whole blood, sampled in connection with sensitization to the hapten diphenylcyclopropenone (DPC). The CDR3 spells CAISDTGSTEAFF. CDR3 DNA sequence: TGTGCCATCAGTGATACAGGGTCCACTGAAGCTTTCTTT.